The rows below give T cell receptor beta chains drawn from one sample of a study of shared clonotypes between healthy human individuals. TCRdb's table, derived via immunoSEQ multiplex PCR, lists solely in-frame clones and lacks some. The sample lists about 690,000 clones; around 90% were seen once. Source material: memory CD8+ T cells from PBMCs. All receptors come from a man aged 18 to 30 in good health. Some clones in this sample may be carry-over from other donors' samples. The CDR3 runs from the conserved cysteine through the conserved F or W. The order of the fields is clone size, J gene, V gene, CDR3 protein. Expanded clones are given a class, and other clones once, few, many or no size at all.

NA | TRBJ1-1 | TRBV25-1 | CASSEQGPEAFF
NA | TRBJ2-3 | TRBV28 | CASSMRSSGTSDTQYF
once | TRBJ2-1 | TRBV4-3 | CASSPGLAGVQVGNEQFF
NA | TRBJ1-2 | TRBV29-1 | CSVPAWDGYTF
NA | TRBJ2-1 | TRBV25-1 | CASRENDLAGNEQFF
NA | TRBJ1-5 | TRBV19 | CASSIRDSNQPQHF
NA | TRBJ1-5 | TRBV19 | CASSMGHHSNQPQHF
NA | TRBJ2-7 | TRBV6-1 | CATLGGLLYEQYF
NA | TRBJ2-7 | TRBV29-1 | CSARGVHEQYF
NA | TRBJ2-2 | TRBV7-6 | CASSPQEDLAYSNTGELFF
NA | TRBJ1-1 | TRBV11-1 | CASSLHQRYSEAFF
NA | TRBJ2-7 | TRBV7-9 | CASSLKLSGRLEQYF
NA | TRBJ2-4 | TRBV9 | CASSVGDSLLGQYF
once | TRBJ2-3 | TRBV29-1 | CSVEVFTDPGTGADTQYF
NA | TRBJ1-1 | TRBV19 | CASSIEGIGDKEDWAEAFF
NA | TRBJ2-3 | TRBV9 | CASSVGTSVDTQYF
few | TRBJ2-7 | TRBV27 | CASRPYLDYEQYF
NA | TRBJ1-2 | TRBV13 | CASSQLLGNYGYTF
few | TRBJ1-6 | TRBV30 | CAWTFPRAINSPLHF
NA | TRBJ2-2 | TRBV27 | CASSPLSSVSAGTGELFF
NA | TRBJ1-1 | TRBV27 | CASRRYAEGGNTEAFF
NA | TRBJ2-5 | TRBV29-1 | CSARDSKTQYF
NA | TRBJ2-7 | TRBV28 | CASSLYGESSYEQYF
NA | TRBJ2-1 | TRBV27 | CASSLDGTGTFNEQFF
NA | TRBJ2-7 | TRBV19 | CASSIDHGTSDGLYEQYF
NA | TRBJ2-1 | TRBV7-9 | CASSAQTSGSHNEQFF
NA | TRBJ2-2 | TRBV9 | CASSFPGTSSPGELFF
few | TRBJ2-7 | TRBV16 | CASSQRRFEQYF
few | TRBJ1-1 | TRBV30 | CAWSVGTGRLMNTEAFF
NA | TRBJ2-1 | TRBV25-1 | CASSVVNEQFF
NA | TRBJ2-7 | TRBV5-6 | CASSLGTRAQYF
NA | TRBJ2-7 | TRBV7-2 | CASSSRLADSYEQYF
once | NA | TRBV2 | CASSETVSEQYF
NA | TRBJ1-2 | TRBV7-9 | CASSNPPSGYGYTF
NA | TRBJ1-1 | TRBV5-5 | CASSQDRGNTEAFF
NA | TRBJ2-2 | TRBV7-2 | CASSLLAGAGGELFF
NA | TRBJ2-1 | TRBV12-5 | CASGSQGSEQFF
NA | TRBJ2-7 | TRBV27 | CASSGGRGGYEQYF
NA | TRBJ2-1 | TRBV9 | CASSVDYDNEQFF
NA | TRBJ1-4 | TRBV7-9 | CASSKLQGGNEKLFF
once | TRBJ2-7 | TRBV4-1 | CASSQVLITSGSYEQYF
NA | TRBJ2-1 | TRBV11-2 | CASSRTPGQDLTPYNEQFF
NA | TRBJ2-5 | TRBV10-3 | CAISDTVGNQETQYF
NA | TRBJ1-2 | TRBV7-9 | CASSLAHGDGYTF
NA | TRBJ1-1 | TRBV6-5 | CASSYRTGIEAFF
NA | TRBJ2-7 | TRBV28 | CATLSMGLAASYEQYF
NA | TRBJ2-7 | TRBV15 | CATSRLWGVASYEQYF
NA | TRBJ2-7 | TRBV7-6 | CASSNSVRGSSYEQYF
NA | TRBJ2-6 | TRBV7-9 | CASSSGANVLTF
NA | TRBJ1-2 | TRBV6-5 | CASSYTGNYGYTF